This T cell receptor (beta chain) comes out of a study of response to subunit inactivated influenza vaccine. General observations from the study: A suggestion made by the authors is that each seasonal influenza vaccination recruits few new T cells.

V was clipped by 4 bases and J by 4 bases; unmatched bases: 3. The CDR3 is made up of 13 amino acids. Of note for this clonotype: Its matching antigen is unknown.

TCRdb processed the RT-PCR reads anew with MiXCR; each CDR3 protein has one entry. The sample includes more than 700,000 distinct CDR3 sequences, roughly 20% of them seen just once. J is TRBJ1-2 and V is TRBV12-3 or TRBV12-4; 7 bases fit TRBD1. The TCR sequence derives from a man in his fifties or sixties who received an inactivated influenza vaccine. Sequencing used PBMCs from blood, obtained 5 days after vaccination. In DNA form, the CDR3 reads TGTGCCAGCAGTTATAGACAGGGCTATGGCTACACCTTC. Amino acid sequence: CASSYRQGYGYTF.